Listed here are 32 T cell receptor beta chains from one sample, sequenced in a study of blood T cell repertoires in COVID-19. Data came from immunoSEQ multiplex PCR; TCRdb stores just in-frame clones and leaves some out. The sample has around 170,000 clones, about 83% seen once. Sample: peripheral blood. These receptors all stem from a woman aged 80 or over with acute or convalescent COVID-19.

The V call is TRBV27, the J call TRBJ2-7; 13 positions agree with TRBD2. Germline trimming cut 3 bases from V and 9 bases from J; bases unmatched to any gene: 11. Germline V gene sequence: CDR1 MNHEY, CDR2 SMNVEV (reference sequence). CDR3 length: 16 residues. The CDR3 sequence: CASSFRGGLAGAAQYF. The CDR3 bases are TGTGCCAGCAGTTTTCGGGGAGGACTAGCGGGGGCCGCGCAGTACTTC.

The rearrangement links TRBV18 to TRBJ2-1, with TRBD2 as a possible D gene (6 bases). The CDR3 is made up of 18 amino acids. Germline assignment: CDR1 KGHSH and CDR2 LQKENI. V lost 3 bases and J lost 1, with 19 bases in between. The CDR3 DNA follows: TGTGCCAGCTCACCGGGACTGACGAACCTCCTATCCTACAATGAGCAGTTCTTC. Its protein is CASSPGLTNLLSYNEQFF.

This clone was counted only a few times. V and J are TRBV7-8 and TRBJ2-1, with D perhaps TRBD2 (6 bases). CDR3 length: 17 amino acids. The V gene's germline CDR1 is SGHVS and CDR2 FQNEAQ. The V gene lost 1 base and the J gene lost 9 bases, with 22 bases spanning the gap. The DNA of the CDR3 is TGTGCCAGCAGCTTAGGACAGACGAGACGCGTCGGGGGTGAGCAGTTCTTC. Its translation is CASSLGQTRRVGGEQFF.

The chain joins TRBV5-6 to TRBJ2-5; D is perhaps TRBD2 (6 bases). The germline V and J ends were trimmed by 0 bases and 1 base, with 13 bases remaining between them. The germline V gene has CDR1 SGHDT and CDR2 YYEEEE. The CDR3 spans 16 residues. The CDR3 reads CASSLVGAGSQETQYF. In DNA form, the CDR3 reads TGTGCCAGCAGCTTGGTTGGTGCGGGATCCCAAGAGACCCAGTACTTC.

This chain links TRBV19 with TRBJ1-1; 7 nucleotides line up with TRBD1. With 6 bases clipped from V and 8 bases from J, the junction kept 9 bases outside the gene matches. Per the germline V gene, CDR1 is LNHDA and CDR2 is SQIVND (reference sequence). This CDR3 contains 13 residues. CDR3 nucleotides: TGTGCCAGTAGCGACAGGGTCCGGGGGGAAGCTTTCTTT. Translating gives CASSDRVRGEAFF.

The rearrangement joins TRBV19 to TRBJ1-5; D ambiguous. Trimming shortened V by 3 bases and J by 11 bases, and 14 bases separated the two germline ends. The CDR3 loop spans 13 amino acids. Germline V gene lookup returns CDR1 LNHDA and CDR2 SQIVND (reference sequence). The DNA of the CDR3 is TGTGCCAGTAGTATCAACACCCACGAAGCCCAGCATTTT. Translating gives CASSINTHEAQHF. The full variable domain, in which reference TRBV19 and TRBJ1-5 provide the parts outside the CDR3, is DGGITQSPKYLFRKEGQNVTLSCEQNLNHDAMYWYRQDPGQGLRLIYYSQIVNDFQKGDIAEGYSVSREKKESFPLTVTSAQKNPTAFYLCASSINTHEAQHFGDGTRLSIL.

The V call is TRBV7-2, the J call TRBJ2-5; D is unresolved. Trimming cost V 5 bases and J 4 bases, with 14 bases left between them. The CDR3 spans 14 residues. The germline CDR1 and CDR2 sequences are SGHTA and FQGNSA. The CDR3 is CASSPPPGRETQYF. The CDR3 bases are TGTGCCAGCAGCCCGCCCCCGGGTCGAGAGACCCAGTACTTC. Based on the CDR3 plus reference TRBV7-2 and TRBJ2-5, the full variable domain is GAGVSQSPSNKVTEKGKDVELRCDPISGHTALYWYRQSLGQGLEFLIYFQGNSAPDKSGLPSDRFSAERTGGSVSTLTIQRTQQEDSAVYLCASSPPPGRETQYFGPGTRLLVL.

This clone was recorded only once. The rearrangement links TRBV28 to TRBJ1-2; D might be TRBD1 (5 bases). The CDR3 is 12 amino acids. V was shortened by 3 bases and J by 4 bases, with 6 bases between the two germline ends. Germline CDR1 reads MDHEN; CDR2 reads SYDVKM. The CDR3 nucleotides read TGTGCCAGCAGTTTTGGGGCCTATGGCTACACCTTC. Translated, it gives CASSFGAYGYTF.

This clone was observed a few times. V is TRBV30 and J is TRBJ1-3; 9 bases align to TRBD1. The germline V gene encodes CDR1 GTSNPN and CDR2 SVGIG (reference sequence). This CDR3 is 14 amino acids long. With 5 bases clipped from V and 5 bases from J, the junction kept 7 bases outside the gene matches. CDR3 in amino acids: CAWHYRGQRNTIYF. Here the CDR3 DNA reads TGTGCCTGGCATTACAGGGGGCAGAGAAACACCATATATTTT.

In DNA, the CDR3 is TGTGCCAGCCGGGGGGGGGCGAACACTGAAGCTTTCTTT. Encoded protein: CASRGGANTEAFF. The chain recombines TRBV28 with TRBJ1-1, with a possible D match to TRBD1 (6 bases). The V end lost 8 bases, the J end lost 1 base, and 11 bases lay between the germline ends. Germline CDR1 and CDR2: MDHEN and SYDVKM. The CDR3 is 13 amino acids.

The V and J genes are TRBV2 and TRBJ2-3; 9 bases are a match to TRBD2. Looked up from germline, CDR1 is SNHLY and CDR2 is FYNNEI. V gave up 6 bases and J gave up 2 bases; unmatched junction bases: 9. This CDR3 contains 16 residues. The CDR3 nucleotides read TGTGCCAGCAGGGGCCCGACTAGCGGAACCACAGATACGCAGTATTTT. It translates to CASRGPTSGTTDTQYF. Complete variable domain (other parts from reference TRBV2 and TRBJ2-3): EPEVTQTPSHQVTQMGQEVILRCVPISNHLYFYWYRQILGQKVEFLVSFYNNEISEKSEIFDDQFSVERPDGSNFTLKIRSTKLEDSAMYFCASRGPTSGTTDTQYFGPGTRLTVL.

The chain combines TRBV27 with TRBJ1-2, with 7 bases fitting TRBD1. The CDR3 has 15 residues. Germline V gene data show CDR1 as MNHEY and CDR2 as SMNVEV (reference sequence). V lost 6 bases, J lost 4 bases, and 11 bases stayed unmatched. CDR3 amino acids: CASRPGGQTVYGYTF. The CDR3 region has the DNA TGTGCCAGCAGACCCGGGGGACAGACAGTCTATGGCTACACCTTC.

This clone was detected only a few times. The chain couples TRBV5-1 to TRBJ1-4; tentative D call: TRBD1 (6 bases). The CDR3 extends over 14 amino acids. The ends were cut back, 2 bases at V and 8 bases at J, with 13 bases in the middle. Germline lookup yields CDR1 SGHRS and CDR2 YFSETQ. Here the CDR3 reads CASSFGRGREKLFF. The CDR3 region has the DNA TGCGCCAGCAGCTTCGGCAGGGGTAGGGAAAAACTGTTTTTT.

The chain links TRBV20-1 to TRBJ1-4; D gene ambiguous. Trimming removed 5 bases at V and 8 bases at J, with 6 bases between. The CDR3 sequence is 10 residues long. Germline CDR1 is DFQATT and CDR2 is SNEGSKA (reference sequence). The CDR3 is CSASTEKLFF. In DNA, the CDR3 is TGCAGTGCTTCAACAGAAAAACTGTTTTTT.

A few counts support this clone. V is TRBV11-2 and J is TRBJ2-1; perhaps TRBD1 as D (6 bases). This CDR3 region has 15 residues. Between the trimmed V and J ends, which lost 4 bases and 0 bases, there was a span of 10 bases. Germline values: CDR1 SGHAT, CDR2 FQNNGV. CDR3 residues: CASSWGPSSYNEQFF. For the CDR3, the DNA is TGTGCCAGCAGCTGGGGGCCTTCCTCCTACAATGAGCAGTTCTTC. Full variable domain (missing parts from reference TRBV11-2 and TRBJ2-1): EAGVAQSPRYKIIEKRQSVAFWCNPISGHATLYWYQQILGQGPKLLIQFQNNGVVDDSQLPKDRFSAERLKGVDSTLKIQPAKLEDSAVYLCASSWGPSSYNEQFFGPGTRLTVL.

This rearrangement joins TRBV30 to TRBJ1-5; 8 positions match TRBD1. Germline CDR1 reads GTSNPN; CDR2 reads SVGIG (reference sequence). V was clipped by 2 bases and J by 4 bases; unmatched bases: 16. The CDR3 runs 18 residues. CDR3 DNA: TGTGCCTGGAGTCGCCGACAGGGGAGGCCAGGCACTAATCAGCCCCAGCATTTT. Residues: CAWSRRQGRPGTNQPQHF.

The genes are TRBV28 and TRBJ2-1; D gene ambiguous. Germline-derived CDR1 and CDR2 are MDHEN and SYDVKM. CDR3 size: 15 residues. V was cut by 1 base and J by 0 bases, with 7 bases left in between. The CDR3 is CASSLYSPSYNEQFF. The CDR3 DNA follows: TGTGCCAGCAGTTTATACAGCCCCTCCTACAATGAGCAGTTCTTC.

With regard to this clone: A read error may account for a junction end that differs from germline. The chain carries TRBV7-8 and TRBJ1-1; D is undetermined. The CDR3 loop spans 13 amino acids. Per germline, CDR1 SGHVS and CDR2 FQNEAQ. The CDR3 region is CASSLAENNEAFF. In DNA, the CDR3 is TGTGCCAGCAGCTTGGCGGAAAACAATGAAGCTTTCTTT.

As DNA, the CDR3 is TGTGCCAGCACCGCCAGGGGGGTCAGGTCGAACACTGAAGCTTTCTTT. Translation: CASTARGVRSNTEAFF. The V gene is TRBV27, the J gene TRBJ1-1, with 7 positions matching TRBD1. CDR1 is MNHEY and CDR2 is SMNVEV in the germline V gene (reference sequence). Trimming removed 7 bases from V and 1 base from J; junction bases left unmatched: 12. This CDR3 region has 16 residues.

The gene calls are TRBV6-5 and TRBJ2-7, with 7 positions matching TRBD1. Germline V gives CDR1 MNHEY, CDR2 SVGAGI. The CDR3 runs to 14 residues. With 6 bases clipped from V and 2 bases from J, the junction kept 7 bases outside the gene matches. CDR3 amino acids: CASRARQGAYEQYF. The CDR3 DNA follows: TGTGCCAGCAGGGCGAGACAGGGAGCCTACGAGCAGTACTTC.

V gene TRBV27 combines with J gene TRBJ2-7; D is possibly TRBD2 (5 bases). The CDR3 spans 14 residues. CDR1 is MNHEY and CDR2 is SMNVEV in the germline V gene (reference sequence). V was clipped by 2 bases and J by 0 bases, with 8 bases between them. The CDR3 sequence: CASSLNGDSYEQYF. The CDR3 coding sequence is TGTGCCAGCAGTTTAAACGGGGACTCCTACGAGCAGTACTTC.

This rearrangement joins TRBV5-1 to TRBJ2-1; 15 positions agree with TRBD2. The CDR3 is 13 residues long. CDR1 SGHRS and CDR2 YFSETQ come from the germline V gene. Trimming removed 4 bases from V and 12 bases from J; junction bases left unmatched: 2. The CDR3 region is CASSPGLAGGQFF. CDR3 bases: TGCGCCAGCAGCCCGGGACTAGCGGGGGGGCAGTTCTTC.

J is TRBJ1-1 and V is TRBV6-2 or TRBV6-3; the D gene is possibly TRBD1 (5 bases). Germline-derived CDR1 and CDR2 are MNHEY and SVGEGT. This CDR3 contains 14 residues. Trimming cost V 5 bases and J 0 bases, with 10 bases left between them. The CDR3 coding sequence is TGTGCCAGCAGTCCCAGGGCCATGAACACTGAAGCTTTCTTT. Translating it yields CASSPRAMNTEAFF.

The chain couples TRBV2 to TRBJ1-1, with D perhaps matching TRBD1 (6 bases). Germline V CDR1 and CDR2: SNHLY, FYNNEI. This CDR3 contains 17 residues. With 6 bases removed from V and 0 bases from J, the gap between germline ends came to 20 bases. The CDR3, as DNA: TGTGCCAGCAGGGGGCTACAGGGCCCACATTTGAACACTGAAGCTTTCTTT. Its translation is CASRGLQGPHLNTEAFF.

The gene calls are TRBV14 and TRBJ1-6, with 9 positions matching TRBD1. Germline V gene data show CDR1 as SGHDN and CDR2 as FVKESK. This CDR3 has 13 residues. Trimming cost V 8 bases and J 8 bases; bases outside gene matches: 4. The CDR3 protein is CASGTGNYSPLHF. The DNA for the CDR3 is TGTGCCAGCGGGACAGGGAATTATTCACCCCTCCACTTT.

Here the CDR3 DNA reads TGTGCCAGCAGCGGGACTTCTAGCACAGATACGCAGTATTTT. Protein sequence: CASSGTSSTDTQYF. The chain links TRBV5-4 to TRBJ2-3; TRBD2 is a possible D gene (6 bases). Germline V lookup: CDR1 SGHNT, CDR2 YYREEE (reference sequence). The CDR3 is made up of 14 amino acids. Trimming took off 4 bases at V and 0 bases at J, with 9 bases between the two ends.

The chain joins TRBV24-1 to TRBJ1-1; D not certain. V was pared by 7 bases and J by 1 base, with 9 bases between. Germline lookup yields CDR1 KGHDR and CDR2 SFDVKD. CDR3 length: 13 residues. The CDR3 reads CATRRERNTEAFF. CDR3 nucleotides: TGTGCCACCAGGAGAGAGAGGAACACTGAAGCTTTCTTT.

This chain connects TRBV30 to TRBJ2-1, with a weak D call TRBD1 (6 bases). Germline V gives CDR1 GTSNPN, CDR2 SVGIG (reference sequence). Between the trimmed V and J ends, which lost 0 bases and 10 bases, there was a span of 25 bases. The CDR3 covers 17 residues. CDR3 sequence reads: CAWSVFRGRSPPREQFF. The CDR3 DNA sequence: TGTGCCTGGAGTGTATTTAGGGGGAGATCCCCCCCCAGGGAGCAGTTCTTC.

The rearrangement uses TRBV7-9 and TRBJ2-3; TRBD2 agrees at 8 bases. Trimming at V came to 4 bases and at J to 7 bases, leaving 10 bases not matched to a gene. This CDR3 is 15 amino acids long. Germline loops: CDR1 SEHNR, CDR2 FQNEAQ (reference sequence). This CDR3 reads CASSSGGGGPHTQYF. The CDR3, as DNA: TGTGCCAGCAGCTCAGGTGGCGGGGGGCCACATACGCAGTATTTT.

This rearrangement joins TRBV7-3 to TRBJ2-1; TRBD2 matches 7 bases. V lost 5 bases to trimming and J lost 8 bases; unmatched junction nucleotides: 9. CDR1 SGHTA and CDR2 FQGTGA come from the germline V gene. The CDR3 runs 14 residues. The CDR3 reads CASSTTSVSHEQFF. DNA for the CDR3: TGTGCCAGCAGCACAACTAGCGTATCCCATGAGCAGTTCTTC. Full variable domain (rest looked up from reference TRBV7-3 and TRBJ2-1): GAGVSQTPSNKVTEKGKYVELRCDPISGHTALYWYRQSLGQGPEFLIYFQGTGAADDSGLPNDRFFAVRPEGSVSTLKIQRTERGDSAVYLCASSTTSVSHEQFFGPGTRLTVL.

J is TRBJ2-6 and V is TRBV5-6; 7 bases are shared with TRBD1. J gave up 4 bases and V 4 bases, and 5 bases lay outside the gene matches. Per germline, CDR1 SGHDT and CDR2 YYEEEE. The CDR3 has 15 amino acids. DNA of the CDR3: TGTGCCAGCAGCAAGACAGGGCCCGGGGCCAACGTCCTGACTTTC. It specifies CASSKTGPGANVLTF.

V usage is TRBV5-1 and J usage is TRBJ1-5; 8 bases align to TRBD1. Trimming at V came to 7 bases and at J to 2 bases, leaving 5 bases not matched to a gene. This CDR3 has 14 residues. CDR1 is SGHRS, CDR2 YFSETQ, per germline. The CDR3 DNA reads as TGCGCCAGCGCGACAGGGGCGGGCAATCAGCCCCAGCATTTT. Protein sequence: CASATGAGNQPQHF.